Listed below are T cell receptor beta chains from one sample, sequenced in a study of cytomegalovirus exposure and HLA in healthy donors. TCRdb keeps only in-frame clones here, not all; method: immunoSEQ multiplex PCR. The data hold about 150,000 clones, with approximately 80% observed a single time. Sequencing used PBMCs. The receptors originated from a woman in her thirties or forties in good health and CMV-seropositive. Each CDR3 is given with its conserved first and last residue. D genes are given only for firm matches. Clone size is given for some rows only: seen once, a few or many times, or a class if the clone is expanded.

>TRBJ2-1|TRBV5-4|TRBD2|NA
TGTGCCAGCAGTCCTGCGGGAGGCCGGGGCGGTGAGCAGTTCTTC
CASSPAGGRGGEQFF
>TRBJ2-3|TRBV19|TRBD1|once
TGTGCCAGTAGTGCCGGGACAGGTCAGTCAGATACGCAGTATTTT
CASSAGTGQSDTQYF
>TRBJ2-1|TRBV27|NA|NA
TGTGCCAGCAGTTTATCGGGACTTTACAATGAGCAGTTCTTC
CASSLSGLYNEQFF
>TRBJ2-7|TRBV19|NA|once
TGTGCCAGTAAACGTGAAGGGGCCCCCTACGAGCAGTACTTC
CASKREGAPYEQYF
>TRBJ1-1|TRBV6-1|NA|NA
TGTGCCAGCAGCCGATCCTTCGGGGTAATGGCTTTCTTT
CASSRSFGVMAFF
>TRBJ1-1|TRBV2|TRBD1|NA
TGTGCCAGCAGGACAGGGGGTTTCACTGAAGCTTTCTTT
CASRTGGFTEAFF
>TRBJ2-7|TRBV7-9|TRBD1|once
TGTGCCAGCAGCACGGGACAGGTCTACGAGCAGTACTTC
CASSTGQVYEQYF
>TRBJ2-5|TRBV5-1|TRBD1|NA
TGCGCCAGCAGCACCACAGGGGGCGGTCAAGAGACCCAGTACTTC
CASSTTGGGQETQYF
>TRBJ2-5|TRBV5-1|TRBD1|NA
TGCGCCAGCAGGACAGGGATCCAGTACCAAGAGACCCAGTACTTC
CASRTGIQYQETQYF
>TRBJ2-5|TRBV28|TRBD1|NA
TGTGCCAGCAGTTTAGGGGACAGGAAAGAGACCCAGTACTTC
CASSLGDRKETQYF
>TRBJ1-2|TRBV5-5|NA|NA
TGTGCCAGCAGCCTGGGTACGACAGGTTTAATTAACTATGGCTACACCTTC
CASSLGTTGLINYGYTF
>TRBJ2-7|TRBV7-9|NA|NA
TGTGCCAGCAGCGACACCTACGAGCAGTACTTC
CASSDTYEQYF
>TRBJ2-1|TRBV7-9|TRBD2|NA
TGTGCCAGCAGCTCAGATGGGACTAGTAATACGGGATACAATGAGCAGTTCTTC
CASSSDGTSNTGYNEQFF
>TRBJ2-7|TRBV7-9|TRBD2|once
TGTGCCAGCAGCCCCATGGGACTAGCGGGAGGTACAGAGCAGTACTTC
CASSPMGLAGGTEQYF
>TRBJ2-1|TRBV29-1|TRBD2|once
TGCAGCGTGGGCCTAGCGGGAGGGTGGAATGAGCAGTTCTTC
CSVGLAGGWNEQFF
>TRBJ1-1|TRBV30|TRBD1|NA
TGTGCCTGGAGCATCGGGACAGGGATGAACACTGAAGCTTTCTTT
CAWSIGTGMNTEAFF
>TRBJ2-1|TRBV6-6|NA|few
TGTGCCAGCAGATTCCGGGACTCCAATGAGCAGTTCTTC
CASRFRDSNEQFF